The entry that follows covers one TCR beta chain sequence. Its antigen is unidentified. The sample is drawn from a study of blood T cells in healthy people across ages. Whole-study results and caveats: It was held that the diversity estimates obtained from one million T cells were underestimates.

With a J-beta primer mix and a sample-barcoded 5' primer, a second PCR ran 7 to 11 cycles. Each TCR beta cDNA got a 12-nucleotide random molecular identifier. One entry per CDR3 protein results from TCRdb running MiXCR on the 5' RACE reads. The table includes 920,000 or so distinct CDR3 sequences, around 45% detected once. Sequences were obtained from blood. This clonotype was sampled from a woman aged 55-69 years in good health.

Here the CDR3 DNA reads TGCAGTGCTACTTGGACTAGCGGGAGGGGCGCCTACAATGAGCAGTTCTTC. The encoded protein is CSATWTSGRGAYNEQFF. This chain connects TRBV20-1 to TRBJ2-1, with TRBD2 matching over 15 bases. J was trimmed by 2 bases and V by 4 bases; bases with no gene match: 6. The germline CDR1 and CDR2 sequences are DFQATT and SNEGSKA (reference sequence). The CDR3 covers 17 residues.